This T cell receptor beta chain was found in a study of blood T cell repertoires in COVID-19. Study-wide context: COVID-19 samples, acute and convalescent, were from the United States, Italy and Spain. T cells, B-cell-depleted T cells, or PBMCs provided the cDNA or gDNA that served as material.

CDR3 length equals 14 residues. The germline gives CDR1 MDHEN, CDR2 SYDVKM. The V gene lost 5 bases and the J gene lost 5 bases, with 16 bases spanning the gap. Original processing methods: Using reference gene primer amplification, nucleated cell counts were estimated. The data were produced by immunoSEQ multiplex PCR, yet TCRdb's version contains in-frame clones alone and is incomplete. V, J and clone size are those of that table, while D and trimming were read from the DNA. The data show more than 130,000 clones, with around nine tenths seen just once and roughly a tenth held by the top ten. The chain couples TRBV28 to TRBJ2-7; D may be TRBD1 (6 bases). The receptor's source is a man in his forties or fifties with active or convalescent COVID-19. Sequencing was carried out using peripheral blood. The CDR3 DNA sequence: TGTGCCAGCAGTCCCGACAGGAACCGGGACGAGCAGTACTTC. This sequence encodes CASSPDRNRDEQYF.